This entry lists 16 T cell receptor beta chains sequenced from one sample in a study of blood T cell repertoires in COVID-19. The repertoire was sequenced with immunoSEQ multiplex PCR; TCRdb's copy has only in-frame clones and lacks some. The sample has tens of thousands of clones, approximately 90% seen once. The sequencing input was peripheral blood. The source of these receptors is a woman between 40 and 50 years old with active COVID-19.

In nucleotides, the CDR3 is TGCGCCAGCAGTGAGCCGACAGCCAACACCGAGCTGTTTTTT. This codes for CASSEPTANTELFF. The chain recombines TRBV10-2 with TRBJ2-2, with a possible D match to TRBD1 (5 bases). V lost 2 bases and J 11 bases, leaving 15 bases between the germline ends. This CDR3 contains 14 residues. The germline V gene has CDR1 WSHSY and CDR2 SAAADI.

This chain connects TRBV7-2 to TRBJ2-5; 12 positions agree with TRBD2. V shed 5 bases, J shed 2 bases, and the junction held 6 bases outside the gene matches. This CDR3 spans 16 amino acids. CDR1 is SGHTA, CDR2 FQGNSA, per germline. The CDR3 loop is CASSPGLAGQQETQYF. Here the CDR3 DNA reads TGTGCCAGCAGCCCAGGACTAGCGGGGCAGCAAGAGACCCAGTACTTC.

The rearrangement uses TRBV3-1 (or the pseudogene TRBV3-2) and TRBJ2-7, with TRBD1 identical over 9 bases. The V and J ends lost 3 bases and 5 bases, in that order; junction bases with no gene match: 8. This CDR3 is 15 amino acids long. Germline V CDR1 and CDR2: LGHDT, YNNKEL (reference sequence). CDR3 nucleotide sequence: TGTGCCAGCAGCCATTTGGACAGGGGTGTGCACGAGCAGTACTTC. Translating it yields CASSHLDRGVHEQYF.

V is TRBV5-1 and J is TRBJ2-4; 11 bases line up with TRBD1. The length of the CDR3 is 16 residues. Germline trimming cut 2 bases from V and 2 bases from J; bases unmatched to any gene: 3. The germline CDR1 and CDR2 sequences are SGHRS and YFSETQ. CDR3 in amino acids: CASSFGQGATKNIQYF. CDR3 nucleotides: TGCGCCAGCAGCTTTGGACAGGGGGCAACCAAAAACATTCAGTACTTC.

V and J are TRBV9 and TRBJ1-6, with 8 nucleotides matching TRBD1. V shed 3 bases and J 10 bases; nucleotides not matched to a gene: 3. The CDR3 extends over 13 amino acids. Germline values: CDR1 SGDLS, CDR2 YYNGEE. CDR3 coding DNA: TGTGCCAGCAGCGCGGACAGGGACTCACCCCTCCACTTT. Translated: CASSADRDSPLHF.

The sample holds one count of this clone. CDR3 region: CASSPRQSAPEAFF. CDR3 DNA: TGTGCCAGCAGCCCGAGACAGAGCGCCCCTGAAGCTTTCTTT. The rearrangement joins TRBV11-2 to TRBJ1-1, with D possibly TRBD1 on 5 matching bases. The germline V gene encodes CDR1 SGHAT and CDR2 FQNNGV. This CDR3 is 14 amino acids long. V was clipped by 5 bases and J by 6 bases, with 16 bases between them. Filled out from reference TRBV11-2 and TRBJ1-1, the complete variable domain reads EAGVAQSPRYKIIEKRQSVAFWCNPISGHATLYWYQQILGQGPKLLIQFQNNGVVDDSQLPKDRFSAERLKGVDSTLKIQPAKLEDSAVYLCASSPRQSAPEAFFGQGTRLTVV.

The gene calls are TRBV9 and TRBJ2-1, with TRBD1 matching 7 bases. CDR3 size: 17 residues. With V trimmed by 0 bases and J by 0 bases, 6 bases remained unmatched. Germline V gene data show CDR1 as SGDLS and CDR2 as YYNGEE. Here the CDR3 reads CASSVGGGSSSYNEQFF. The CDR3 coding sequence is TGTGCCAGCAGCGTAGGAGGGGGCTCGAGCTCCTACAATGAGCAGTTCTTC.

This clone was seen a single time. The chain is built from TRBV6-1 and TRBJ1-5, with 8 nucleotides matching TRBD1. The CDR3 is made up of 14 amino acids. The V gene's germline CDR1 is MNHNS and CDR2 SASEGT. J was trimmed by 6 bases and V by 3 bases; bases with no gene match: 4. The CDR3 reads CASSDTTGAQPQHF. CDR3 DNA: TGTGCCAGCAGTGACACGACAGGGGCTCAGCCCCAGCATTTT.

On this clone: Other DNA sequences from this sample encode an identical CDR3 as well. The chain carries TRBV4-3 and TRBJ2-3, with 7 bases identical to TRBD1. The trim removed 0 bases at V and 0 bases at J, leaving 6 bases unmatched. This CDR3 comprises 17 residues. The germline V gene encodes CDR1 LGHNA and CDR2 YSLEER. This CDR3 reads CASSQDPGTASTDTQYF. As DNA, the CDR3 is TGCGCCAGCAGCCAAGACCCAGGGACAGCAAGCACAGATACGCAGTATTTT.

The V and J genes are TRBV9 and TRBJ2-4, with 7 bases fitting TRBD2. With 4 bases clipped from V and 5 bases from J, the junction kept 9 bases outside the gene matches. Germline loops: CDR1 SGDLS, CDR2 YYNGEE. CDR3 size: 15 residues. The DNA for the CDR3 is TGTGCCAGCAGCCCCAATCTTGCGGGGGAAAACATTCAGTACTTC. Its protein product is CASSPNLAGENIQYF.

The chain has TRBV6-5 and TRBJ2-7, with a tentative D call TRBD1 (6 bases). There are 13 residues in the CDR3. V lost 5 bases and J lost 2, with 10 bases in between. Germline loops: CDR1 MNHEY, CDR2 SVGAGI. The CDR3 coding sequence is TGTGCCAGCAGTCCAGGACAGACCTACGAGCAGTACTTC. As protein: CASSPGQTYEQYF.

V is TRBV30 and J is TRBJ1-2; TRBD1 agrees at 10 bases. Trimming cost V 3 bases and J 8 bases; bases outside gene matches: 3. There are 12 residues in the CDR3. Germline V gene sequence: CDR1 GTSNPN, CDR2 SVGIG (reference sequence). This CDR3 is CAWRRQGAGYTF. Written as DNA, the CDR3 is TGTGCCTGGAGACGACAGGGGGCGGGCTACACCTTC.

The genes are TRBV4-1 and TRBJ1-4, with TRBD1 identical over 11 bases. After removal of 4 bases from V and 5 bases from J, the junction contained 3 bases not matched to a gene. The V gene's germline CDR1 is MGHRA and CDR2 YSYEKL. This CDR3 has 15 residues. The CDR3 nucleotides read TGCGCCAGCAGCCCCGGGACAGGGGGAAATGAAAAACTGTTTTTT. This translates into CASSPGTGGNEKLFF.

The chain has TRBV5-6 and TRBJ2-5, with TRBD1 as a possible D gene (6 bases). Trimming removed 2 bases from V and 4 bases from J, with 24 bases in between. This CDR3 is 18 amino acids long. CDR1 is SGHDT and CDR2 is YYEEEE in the germline V gene. The DNA of the CDR3 is TGTGCCAGCAGCTTATTTTTGGTTCTTGGAGGCAGGGGAGAGACCCAGTACTTC. This sequence encodes CASSLFLVLGGRGETQYF.

V and J are TRBV5-8 and TRBJ2-3; TRBD1 might be the D (6 bases). Germline CDR1 and CDR2: SGHTS and YDEGEE. CDR3 size: 14 residues. The V gene lost 2 bases and the J gene lost 0 bases, with 7 bases spanning the gap. This chain's CDR3 is CASSFGTSTDTQYF. Here the CDR3 DNA reads TGTGCCAGCAGCTTTGGGACAAGCACAGATACGCAGTATTTT.

The chain has TRBV5-1 and TRBJ1-1; D might be TRBD1 (5 bases). CDR1 is SGHRS, CDR2 YFSETQ, per germline. This CDR3 contains 13 residues. V lost 1 base and J lost 4, with 8 bases in between. The CDR3 bases are TGCGCCAGCAGCTTGATAGGGGTCACTGAAGCTTTCTTT. Its protein is CASSLIGVTEAFF.